Here is one T cell receptor (beta chain) with its context. Its target is not known. Amplification targeted TCR beta CDR3 regions from RNA transcripts. Primed by the HTBI set, a first-round RT-PCR was run on the TCR CDR3. TCRdb ran MiXCR on the multiplex PCR reads and lists one entry per CDR3 protein. The table shows 300,000 to 450,000 distinct CDR3 sequences, with around a sixth occurring only once. V was cut by 5 bases and J by 6 bases, with 11 bases left in between. The CDR3 consists of 12 residues. Germline V lookup: CDR1 DFQATT, CDR2 SNEGSKA (reference sequence). Thyroid ultrasound and orbital computed tomography, with clinical symptoms and serum thyroxine and TRAb, informed diagnoses. The sample, blood from the first hyperthyroidism diagnosis, precedes any ophthalmopathy symptoms. PBMCs stemmed from 10 ml fresh peripheral blood. This entry comes from a study of T cells in Graves' hyperthyroidism and ophthalmopathy.

Findings of the study overall: Researchers found most expanded thyroid clonotypes above 0.001 in blood as well.

The clonotype originates from a woman aged 18 to 35 with Graves' hyperthyroidism that later progressed to Graves' ophthalmopathy. The chain combines TRBV20-1 with TRBJ2-1; D tentatively fits TRBD1 or TRBD2 (5 bases each). Input material: blood. CDR3 DNA: TGCAGTGCTGCCTGGGGACCCAATGAGCAGTTCTTC. It codes for CSAAWGPNEQFF.